Each of the 8 T cell receptor beta chains below was sequenced from the same sample in a study of T cells in Graves' hyperthyroidism and ophthalmopathy. From RNA transcripts, TCR beta CDR3 regions were amplified. The study used the HTBI primer set for a first-round RT-PCR of the TCR CDR3. TCRdb reanalysed the multiplex PCR reads using MiXCR and keeps one entry per CDR3 protein. Of about half a million distinct CDR3 sequences listed, around a fifth are singletons. Sequencing was carried out using blood. The receptors were sampled from a woman in her 70s with Graves' ophthalmopathy.

There are a few counts of this clonotype. The rearrangement links TRBV2 to TRBJ2-7; 7 bases match TRBD1. CDR3 length: 16 residues. CDR1 and CDR2 from the germline V gene are SNHLY and FYNNEI. Germline trimming cut 3 bases from V and 2 bases from J; bases unmatched to any gene: 10. The CDR3 reads CASSDYAQTGPYEQYF. CDR3 DNA sequence: TGTGCCAGCAGTGATTACGCGCAGACAGGGCCCTACGAGCAGTACTTC. Combining the CDR3 with reference TRBV2 and TRBJ2-7 gives the whole variable domain EPEVTQTPSHQVTQMGQEVILRCVPISNHLYFYWYRQILGQKVEFLVSFYNNEISEKSEIFDDQFSVERPDGSNFTLKIRSTKLEDSAMYFCASSDYAQTGPYEQYFGPGTRLTVT.

J is TRBJ2-3 and V is TRBV6-5, with unresolved D. Germline V gene sequence: CDR1 MNHEY, CDR2 SVGAGI. This CDR3 comprises 15 residues. Trimming removed 4 bases from V and 0 bases from J, with 11 bases in between. CDR3 in DNA: TGTGCCAGCAGTTCTAAAGGCATCAGCACAGATACGCAGTATTTT. Its translation: CASSSKGISTDTQYF.

The chain joins TRBV12-3 or TRBV12-4 to TRBJ2-1; no definite D call. V was shortened by 5 bases and J by 4 bases, with 9 bases between the two germline ends. This CDR3 spans 13 amino acids. The CDR3 DNA sequence: TGTGCCAGCAGTCCCCAAATATACAATGAGCAGTTCTTC. Protein product: CASSPQIYNEQFF.

This clonotype came up a few times. V is TRBV11-2 and J is TRBJ2-1, with TRBD1 matching 7 bases. V dropped 5 bases and J dropped 12; count of bases not matched to a gene: 10. The CDR3 contains 13 residues. Germline assignment: CDR1 SGHAT and CDR2 FQNNGV. The CDR3 region is CASSRRTGVGQFF. In nucleotides, the CDR3 is TGTGCCAGCAGCCGACGGACAGGAGTAGGGCAGTTCTTC.

The chain recombines TRBV27 with TRBJ1-4; D is undetermined. This CDR3 region has 15 residues. CDR1 is MNHEY and CDR2 is SMNVEV in the germline V gene (reference sequence). V lost 2 bases and J lost 3, with 10 bases in between. CDR3 amino acids: CASSLVSLPNEKLFF. Written as DNA, the CDR3 is TGTGCCAGCAGTTTAGTTTCCCTGCCTAATGAAAAACTGTTTTTT.

This chain links TRBV20-1 with TRBJ2-7, with 7 bases that match TRBD2. Trimming cost V 0 bases and J 0 bases; bases outside gene matches: 2. The CDR3 extends over 14 amino acids. Germline CDR1 is DFQATT and CDR2 is SNEGSKA (reference sequence). CDR3 nucleotides: TGCAGTGCTAGAGATGGGGGGGGCTCCTACGAGCAGTACTTC. Encoded protein: CSARDGGGSYEQYF.

This chain uses TRBV28 with TRBJ2-5; a weak D match, TRBD2 (5 bases). The CDR3 totals 16 residues. V gave up 2 bases and J gave up 5 bases, with 18 bases separating them. Germline V gene lookup returns CDR1 MDHEN and CDR2 SYDVKM. In DNA form, the CDR3 reads TGTGCCAGCAGTTTAGGGCCAGTCGATACTAGGGAGACCCAGTACTTC. Protein: CASSLGPVDTRETQYF.

The gene calls are TRBV3-1 and TRBJ2-1, with TRBD2 matching 8 bases. Losses at the gene ends were 4 bases for V and 9 bases for J; bases not matched to a gene: 17. CDR1 and CDR2 (germline): LGHDT, YNNKEL (reference sequence). The CDR3 length is 17 residues. The CDR3 nucleotides read TGTGCCAGCAGCCTCCTCTACGGGAGGGCCGGAGGAGGTGAGCAGTTCTTC. Residues: CASSLLYGRAGGGEQFF.